This T cell receptor (beta chain) was retrieved from a study of blood T cell repertoires in COVID-19. The trim removed 5 bases at V and 3 bases at J, leaving 9 bases unmatched. Germline V gene lookup returns CDR1 LGHDT and CDR2 YNNKEL (reference sequence). The CDR3 runs 16 residues. Sequenced by immunoSEQ multiplex PCR; TCRdb stores in-frame clones only, minus some. Counted here are 200,000 to 250,000 clones, around 85% occurring once; the ten biggest clones make up 4.5% to 5.5%. The material sequenced was peripheral blood. The chain uses TRBV3-1 (or the pseudogene TRBV3-2) and TRBJ2-1; TRBD2 matches 8 bases. The sequence came from a man aged 45-60 years with COVID-19, enrolled during active disease. The CDR3 loop is CASSSAAGGFYNEQFF. The CDR3, as DNA: TGTGCCAGCAGCTCCGCCGCGGGGGGATTCTACAATGAGCAGTTCTTC.